Listed below are T cell receptor beta chains from one sample, sequenced in a study of blood T cell repertoires in COVID-19. TCRdb's copy holds only in-frame clones and misses some; the assay was immunoSEQ multiplex PCR. The table lists roughly 14,000 clones, about nine tenths of them singletons. Sequencing was performed on peripheral blood. The receptors shown here come from a human donor in a cohort sampled during active COVID-19. Each CDR3 is given with its conserved first and last residue. A D gene is named only where the DNA matches it firmly. Part of the rows lack a size; the others show once, few, many or a class for expanded clones.

size,D,V,J,DNA,CDR3
.,TRBD1,TRBV29-1,TRBJ1-1,TGCAGCGTGTTGACAGGGCGGAACACTGAAGCTTTCTTT,CSVLTGRNTEAFF
.,TRBD2,TRBV27,TRBJ2-3,TGTGCCAGCAGTTTATGGGGACTAGGGACAGATACGCAGTATTTT,CASSLWGLGTDTQYF
.,TRBD1,TRBV2,TRBJ2-2,TGTGCCAGCAGGGGCCGAGACAGGGGATCCGGGGAGCTGTTTTTT,CASRGRDRGSGELFF
.,.,TRBV7-2,TRBJ2-1,TGTGCCAGCAGCTTGGAGCGCAACCTCTACAATGAGCAGTTCTTC,CASSLERNLYNEQFF
.,TRBD2,TRBV9,TRBJ2-1,TGTGCCAGCAGCGAGGGGGGACTAGTTGGGGCCAATGAGCAGTTCTTC,CASSEGGLVGANEQFF
few,.,TRBV9,TRBJ2-5,TGTGCCAGCAGCGTAGGGGCAGGTGGAAAACTCCAAGAGACCCAGTACTTC,CASSVGAGGKLQETQYF
.,.,TRBV29-1,TRBJ2-1,TGCAGCTCTGGGCTCTACAATGAGCAGTTCTTC,CSSGLYNEQFF
.,.,TRBV10-3,TRBJ1-1,TGTGCCATCAGGGCTACAGGATTGAACACTGAAGCTTTCTTT,CAIRATGLNTEAFF
once,TRBD2,TRBV5-6,TRBJ2-1,TGTGCCAGCACTTGGGGGGGTAATGAGCAGTTCTTC,CASTWGGNEQFF
medium-sized,.,TRBV5-1,TRBJ2-2,TGCGCCAGCAGCTTGAGGCTCCAGGGTAACACCGGGGAGCTGTTTTTT,CASSLRLQGNTGELFF
once,.,TRBV12-3/TRBV12-4,TRBJ2-3,TGTGCCAGCAGCGGGACTTCAGATACGCAGTATTTT,CASSGTSDTQYF
.,TRBD1,TRBV2,TRBJ1-2,TGTGCCAGTGGACAGGGTGGCTATGGCTACACCTTC,CASGQGGYGYTF
.,.,TRBV28,TRBJ2-2,TGTGCCAGCAGTTTTGGAGTTTATTTTGGGACACCGAACACCGGGGAGCTGTTTTTT,CASSFGVYFGTPNTGELFF
.,.,TRBV7-8,TRBJ2-1,TGTGCCAGCAGCTTATCTAAGACGGGCAATGAGCAGTTCTTC,CASSLSKTGNEQFF
.,.,TRBV28,TRBJ1-6,TGTGCCAGCAGTGACTTTGAGGGTGAAGGTTCACCCCTCCACTTT,CASSDFEGEGSPLHF
.,TRBD2,TRBV7-8,TRBJ2-2,TGTGCCAGCAGCTTACGGGAGGGCGGGTGGAACACCGGGGAGCTGTTTTTT,CASSLREGGWNTGELFF
.,.,TRBV14,TRBJ2-3,TGTGCCAGCAGCCAACAGGGTGGTCGGGCAGATACGCAGTATTTT,CASSQQGGRADTQYF
.,TRBD2,TRBV7-9,TRBJ2-2,TGTGCCAGCAGCCACAGGACTAGCGGGGCCGATAACACCGGGGAGCTGTTTTTT,CASSHRTSGADNTGELFF
.,.,TRBV18,TRBJ1-2,TGTGCCAGCTCACCAAACTACAGGGTAATTGGCTATGGCTACACCTTC,CASSPNYRVIGYGYTF
few,.,TRBV7-9,TRBJ2-7,TGTGCCAGCAGCTTGGGATTCAGCGGCCACGAGCAGTACTTC,CASSLGFSGHEQYF
few,TRBD1,TRBV19,TRBJ2-7,TGTGCCAGTAGTATTAACTGGGACAGCAACGAGCAGTACTTC,CASSINWDSNEQYF
.,.,TRBV24-1,TRBJ1-5,TGTGCCACCAGTGATGGGGAGCTCAATCAGCCCCAGCATTTT,CATSDGELNQPQHF
.,TRBD2,TRBV5-1,TRBJ2-7,TGCGCCAGCAGCTTGGCCGGGACTAGCGGTTCCTACGAGCAGTACTTC,CASSLAGTSGSYEQYF
.,.,TRBV19,TRBJ1-1,TGTGCCAGTCTTCCAACAGGTTTCTCCACTGAAGCTTTCTTT,CASLPTGFSTEAFF
.,.,TRBV28,TRBJ2-5,TGTGCCAGCAGTAGCACCCGGGGGGGGCCAGGGGGTAGGTTAGAGACCCAGTACTTC,CASSSTRGGPGGRLETQYF
few,TRBD2,TRBV7-9,TRBJ2-7,TGTGCCAGCAGCCGTGGACTAGCGGGAGGGACCTACGAGCAGTACTTC,CASSRGLAGGTYEQYF
once,.,TRBV6-4,TRBJ1-2,TGTGCCAGCAGTGAAACTTGGGTGGGGAGTGGAGGCTACACCTTC,CASSETWVGSGGYTF
.,.,TRBV5-1,TRBJ2-7,TGCGCCAGCAGCTTCGACGGACTTTACGAGCAGTACTTC,CASSFDGLYEQYF
.,.,TRBV11-2,TRBJ2-7,TGTGCCAGCAGCCTCGGAGGGACAGTATCCTACGAGCAGTACTTC,CASSLGGTVSYEQYF